This T cell receptor (beta chain) was recorded in a study of Graves' ophthalmopathy and Graves' hyperthyroidism. Presentation of ophthalmopathy in the donors involved moderate-to-severe activity, CAS ≥3, NOSPECS ≥4 and a duration under 3 months. Fresh peripheral blood (about 10 ml) yielded the PBMCs. From RNA, the CDR3 regions of TCR beta chains were amplified and sequenced. Investigators did first-round RT-PCR with HTBI primers, then second-round multiplex PCR. TCRdb recomputed calls from the multiplex PCR reads with MiXCR, one row per CDR3 protein. The table lists under 350,000 distinct CDR3 sequences, 15% to 20% of them singletons. General study points: The study's model predicted ophthalmopathy progression at roughly 64% sensitivity and 72% to 85% specificity.

This clonotype appeared many times. Antigen unknown. The sample consisted of peripheral blood. The TCR was taken from an adult man with Graves' ophthalmopathy.

The CDR3 is CSASTLRRSFHEQYF. For the CDR3, the DNA is TGCAGTGCTAGTACTCTTAGACGCTCATTCCACGAGCAGTACTTC. The genes are TRBV20-1 and TRBJ2-7, with D unclear. CDR1 is DFQATT and CDR2 is SNEGSKA in the germline V gene (reference sequence). This CDR3 contains 15 residues. Deletions cut 3 bases from V and 5 bases from J, with 20 bases between.